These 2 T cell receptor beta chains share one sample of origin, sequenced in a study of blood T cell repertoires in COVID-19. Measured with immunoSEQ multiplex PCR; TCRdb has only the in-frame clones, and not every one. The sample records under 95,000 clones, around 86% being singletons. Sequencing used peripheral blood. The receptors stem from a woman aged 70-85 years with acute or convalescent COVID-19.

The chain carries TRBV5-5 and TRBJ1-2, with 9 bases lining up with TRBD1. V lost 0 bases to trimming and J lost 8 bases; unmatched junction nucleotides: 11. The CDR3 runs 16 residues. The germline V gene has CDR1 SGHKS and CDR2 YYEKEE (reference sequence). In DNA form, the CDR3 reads TGTGCCAGCAGCTTGGGAAACCCGGGACAGGGTTGGGGCTACACCTTC. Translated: CASSLGNPGQGWGYTF. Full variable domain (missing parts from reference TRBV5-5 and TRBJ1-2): DAGVTQSPTHLIKTRGQQVTLRCSPISGHKSVSWYQQVLGQGPQFIFQYYEKEERGRGNFPDRFSARQFPNYSSELNVNALLLGDSALYLCASSLGNPGQGWGYTFGSGTRLTVV.

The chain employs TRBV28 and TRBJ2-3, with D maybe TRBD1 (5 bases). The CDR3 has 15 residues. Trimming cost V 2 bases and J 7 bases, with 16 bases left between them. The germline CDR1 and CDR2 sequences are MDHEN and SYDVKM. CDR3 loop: CASSLVGWGLHTQYF. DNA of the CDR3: TGTGCCAGCAGTTTAGTGGGATGGGGCCTTCATACGCAGTATTTT.